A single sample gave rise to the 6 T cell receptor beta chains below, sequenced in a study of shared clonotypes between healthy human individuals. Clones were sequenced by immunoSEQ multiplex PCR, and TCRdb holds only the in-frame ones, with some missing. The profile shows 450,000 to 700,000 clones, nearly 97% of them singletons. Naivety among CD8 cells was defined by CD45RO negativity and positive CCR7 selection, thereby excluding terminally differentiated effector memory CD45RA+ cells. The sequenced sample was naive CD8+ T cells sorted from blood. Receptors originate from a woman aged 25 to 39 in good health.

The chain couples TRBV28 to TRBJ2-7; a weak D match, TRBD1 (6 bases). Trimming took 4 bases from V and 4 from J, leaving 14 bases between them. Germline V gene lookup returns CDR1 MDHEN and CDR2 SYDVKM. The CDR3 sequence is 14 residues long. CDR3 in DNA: TGTGCCAGCAGTTCCCCGGGACATAATTACGAGCAGTACTTC. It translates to CASSSPGHNYEQYF.

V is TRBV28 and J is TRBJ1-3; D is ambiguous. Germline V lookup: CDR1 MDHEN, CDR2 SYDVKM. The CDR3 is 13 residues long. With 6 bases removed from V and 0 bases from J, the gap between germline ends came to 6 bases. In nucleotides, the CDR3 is TGTGCCAGCAGAACCGACTCTGGAAACACCATATATTTT. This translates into CASRTDSGNTIYF.

Written as DNA, the CDR3 is TGCAGCGTTGAAACCGGACTAGCGCTTAACACCGGGGAGCTGTTTTTT. It specifies CSVETGLALNTGELFF. This chain joins TRBV29-1 and TRBJ2-2, with 9 bases that match TRBD2. Trimming cost V 2 bases and J 2 bases; bases outside gene matches: 6. The CDR3 is made up of 16 amino acids. Germline loops: CDR1 SQVTM, CDR2 ANQGSEA.

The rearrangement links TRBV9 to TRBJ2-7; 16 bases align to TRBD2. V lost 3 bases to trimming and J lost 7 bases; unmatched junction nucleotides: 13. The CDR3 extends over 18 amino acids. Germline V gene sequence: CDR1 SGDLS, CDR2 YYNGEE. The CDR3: CASSEDAGLAGGPGEQYF. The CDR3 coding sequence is TGTGCCAGCAGCGAAGACGCGGGACTAGCGGGAGGGCCGGGTGAGCAGTACTTC.

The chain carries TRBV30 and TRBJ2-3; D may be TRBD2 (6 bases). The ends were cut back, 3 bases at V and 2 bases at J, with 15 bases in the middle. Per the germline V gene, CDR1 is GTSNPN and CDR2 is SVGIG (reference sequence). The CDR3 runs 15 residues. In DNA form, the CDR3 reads TGTGCCTGGAGCCCCCTAGGCGGGAACACAGATACGCAGTATTTT. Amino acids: CAWSPLGGNTDTQYF.

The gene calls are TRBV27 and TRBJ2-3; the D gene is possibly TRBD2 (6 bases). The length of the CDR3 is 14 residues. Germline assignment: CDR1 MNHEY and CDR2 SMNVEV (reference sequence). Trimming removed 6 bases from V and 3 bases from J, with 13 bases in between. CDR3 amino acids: CASRTGEGTDTQYF. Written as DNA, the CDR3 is TGTGCCAGCAGGACGGGAGAGGGAACAGATACGCAGTATTTT.